The clone carrying this T cell receptor (beta chain) has a count of ten or more. Its antigen remains unidentified. CDR3 length equals 15 residues. Germline CDR1 and CDR2: MNHNS and SASEGT. V lost 6 bases, J lost 2 bases, and 16 bases lay in between. TCR beta CDR3 region amplification was performed from RNA transcripts. Primed by the HTBI set, a first-round RT-PCR was run on the TCR CDR3. From the multiplex PCR reads, TCRdb called clonotypes with MiXCR, one entry per CDR3 protein. The table records 500,000 to 650,000 distinct CDR3 sequences, roughly 15% of them present only once. The data are from a study of T cells in Graves' hyperthyroidism and ophthalmopathy. Findings and limits, study-wide: The model made its ophthalmopathy prediction, and onset followed a median 6.5 months later.

Orbital computed tomography and thyroid ultrasound, together with serum TRAb and thyroxine and clinical symptoms, were used for diagnoses. Sequences were obtained from blood. The receptor comes from a woman aged 35 to 49 with Graves' hyperthyroidism. The chain joins TRBV6-1 to TRBJ1-1; possibly TRBD1 for D (6 bases). The CDR3 sequence is CASRDFGTLNTEAFF. The CDR3 DNA sequence: TGTGCCAGCAGAGACTTCGGGACACTCAACACTGAAGCTTTCTTT.